A selection of T cell receptor beta chains follows, all from one sample in a study of cytomegalovirus exposure and HLA in healthy donors. Libraries were prepared by immunoSEQ multiplex PCR; TCRdb keeps only in-frame clonotypes and omits some of them. The top ten clones hold 0.85% to 1% of a sample with just over 150,000 clones, about 75% of them seen once. The sample consisted of PBMCs. All receptors derive from a woman in her forties or fifties in good health and CMV-seropositive. Both conserved end residues are part of each CDR3. Fields, in order: V gene, D gene, clone size, J gene, CDR3 protein, CDR3 DNA. D genes are given only for firm matches. Part of the rows lack a size; the others show once, few, many or a class for expanded clones.

TRBV9	-	-	TRBJ2-2	CASSVAGGGAGTGELFF	TGTGCCAGCAGCGTAGCCGGAGGGGGCGCCGGCACCGGGGAGCTGTTTTTT
TRBV7-8	-	-	TRBJ1-2	CASSLSSSYGYTF	TGTGCCAGCAGCTTATCATCCAGCTATGGCTACACCTTC
TRBV4-2	TRBD2	-	TRBJ2-3	CASRRESTDTQYF	TGTGCCAGCAGGCGGGAGAGCACAGATACGCAGTATTTT
TRBV9	TRBD1	-	TRBJ2-1	CASSYTPGQGFNEQFF	TGTGCCAGCAGTTACACCCCGGGACAGGGCTTCAATGAGCAGTTCTTC
TRBV11-2	TRBD1	-	TRBJ2-7	CASSTPGTGRRYEQYF	TGTGCCAGCAGCACACCGGGGACAGGCCGTAGGTACGAGCAGTACTTC
TRBV5-8	TRBD1	-	TRBJ1-5	CASSLGQGAGQPQHF	TGTGCCAGCAGCTTGGGACAGGGGGCGGGTCAGCCCCAGCATTTT
TRBV28	-	few	TRBJ2-2	CASSSQGMGTGELFF	TGTGCCAGCAGCTCTCAGGGAATGGGAACCGGGGAGCTGTTTTTT
TRBV9	TRBD1	-	TRBJ2-3	CASSVRGGQVTDTQYF	TGTGCCAGCAGCGTTAGAGGTGGACAGGTCACAGATACGCAGTATTTT
TRBV6-6	TRBD2	-	TRBJ2-2	CASSTSGSTGELFF	TGTGCCAGCAGCACTAGCGGATCAACCGGGGAGCTGTTTTTT
TRBV7-8	-	few	TRBJ2-7	CASSSVGTFGYEQYF	TGTGCCAGCAGCTCTGTAGGGACATTTGGGTACGAGCAGTACTTC
TRBV11-2	TRBD1	few	TRBJ1-5	CASSLEGQTRQPQHF	TGTGCCAGCAGCTTAGAGGGACAGACCAGGCAGCCCCAGCATTTT
TRBV28	TRBD1	-	TRBJ2-7	CASRKQGAVYEQYF	TGTGCCAGCAGAAAACAGGGGGCTGTCTACGAGCAGTACTTC
TRBV19	TRBD2	-	TRBJ2-1	CASSIREGNEQFF	TGTGCCAGTAGTATACGGGAGGGGAATGAGCAGTTCTTC
TRBV7-6	TRBD2	-	TRBJ2-3	CASSLRTGLAGSDTQYF	TGTGCCAGCAGCCTCAGAACGGGACTAGCGGGCTCAGATACGCAGTATTTT
TRBV6-1	-	once	TRBJ2-7	CASTRNRDEEQYF	TGTGCCAGCACCAGAAACAGGGACGAGGAGCAGTACTTC
TRBV4-3	TRBD2	-	TRBJ2-3	CASSQAPSIAGSTTSSTDTQYF	TGCGCCAGCAGCCAAGCTCCTTCGATAGCGGGGAGTACCACTTCTAGCACAGATACGCAGTATTTT
TRBV30	-	-	TRBJ1-2	CAWSPQPRGGYGYTF	TGTGCCTGGAGTCCACAGCCCCGGGGTGGATATGGCTACACCTTC
TRBV5-1	TRBD1	-	TRBJ1-1	CASSPQGGDTEAFF	TGCGCCAGCAGCCCACAGGGGGGGGACACTGAAGCTTTCTTT
TRBV14	TRBD1	-	TRBJ2-1	CASSRDSSYNEQFF	TGTGCCAGCAGCAGGGACAGCTCCTACAATGAGCAGTTCTTC